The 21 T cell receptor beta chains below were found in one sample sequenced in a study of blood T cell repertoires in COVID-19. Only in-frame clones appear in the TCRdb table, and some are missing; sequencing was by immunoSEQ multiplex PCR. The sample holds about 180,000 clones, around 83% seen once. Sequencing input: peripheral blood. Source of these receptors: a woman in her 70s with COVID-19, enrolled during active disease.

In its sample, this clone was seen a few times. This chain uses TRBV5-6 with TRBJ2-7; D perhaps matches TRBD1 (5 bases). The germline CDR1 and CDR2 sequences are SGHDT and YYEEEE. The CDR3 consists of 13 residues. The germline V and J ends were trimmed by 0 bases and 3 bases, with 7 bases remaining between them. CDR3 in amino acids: CASSLAGHYEQYF. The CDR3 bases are TGTGCCAGCAGCTTGGCAGGGCACTACGAGCAGTACTTC.

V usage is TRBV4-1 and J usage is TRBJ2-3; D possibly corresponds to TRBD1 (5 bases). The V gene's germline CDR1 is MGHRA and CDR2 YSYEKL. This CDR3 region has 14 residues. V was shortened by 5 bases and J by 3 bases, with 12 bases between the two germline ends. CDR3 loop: CASSSGIGTDTQYF. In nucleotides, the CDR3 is TGCGCCAGCAGCTCAGGGATCGGAACAGATACGCAGTATTTT.

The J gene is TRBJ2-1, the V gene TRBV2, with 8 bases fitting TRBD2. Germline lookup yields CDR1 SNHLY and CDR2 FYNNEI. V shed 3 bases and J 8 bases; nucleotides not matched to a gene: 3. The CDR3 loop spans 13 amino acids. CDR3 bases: TGTGCCAGCAGTGACGTAGCGGGGTATGAGCAGTTCTTC. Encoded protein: CASSDVAGYEQFF.

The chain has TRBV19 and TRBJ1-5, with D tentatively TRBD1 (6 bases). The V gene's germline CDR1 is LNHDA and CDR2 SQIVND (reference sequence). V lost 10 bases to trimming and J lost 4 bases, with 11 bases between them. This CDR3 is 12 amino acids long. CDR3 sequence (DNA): TGTGCCACCCGGACAGTTAATCAGCCCCAGCATTTT. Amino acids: CATRTVNQPQHF.

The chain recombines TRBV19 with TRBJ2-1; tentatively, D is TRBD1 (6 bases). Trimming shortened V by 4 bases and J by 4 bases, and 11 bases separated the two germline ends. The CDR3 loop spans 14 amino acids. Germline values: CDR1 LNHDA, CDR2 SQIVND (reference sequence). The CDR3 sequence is CASSTGDLYNEQFF. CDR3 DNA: TGTGCCAGTAGTACAGGGGACCTTTACAATGAGCAGTTCTTC.

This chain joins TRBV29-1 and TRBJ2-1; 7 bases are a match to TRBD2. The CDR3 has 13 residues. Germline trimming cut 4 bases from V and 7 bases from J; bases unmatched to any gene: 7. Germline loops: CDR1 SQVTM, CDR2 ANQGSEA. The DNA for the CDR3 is TGCAGCGTTGGAGGGAGGGCCTTGAATGAGCAGTTCTTC. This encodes CSVGGRALNEQFF.

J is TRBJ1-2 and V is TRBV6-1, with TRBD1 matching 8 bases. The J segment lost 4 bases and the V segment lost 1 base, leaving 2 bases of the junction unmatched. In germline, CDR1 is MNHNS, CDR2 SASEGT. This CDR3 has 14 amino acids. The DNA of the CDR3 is TGTGCCAGCAGTGAAGGAGACAGGGGCTATGGCTACACCTTC. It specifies CASSEGDRGYGYTF.

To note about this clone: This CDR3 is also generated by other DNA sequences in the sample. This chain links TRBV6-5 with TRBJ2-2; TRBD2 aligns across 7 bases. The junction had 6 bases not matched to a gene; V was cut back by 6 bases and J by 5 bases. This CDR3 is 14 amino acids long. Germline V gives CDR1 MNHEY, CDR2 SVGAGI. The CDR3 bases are TGTGCCAGCAGACGGACGGGGGGAACCGGGGAGCTGTTTTTT. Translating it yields CASRRTGGTGELFF.

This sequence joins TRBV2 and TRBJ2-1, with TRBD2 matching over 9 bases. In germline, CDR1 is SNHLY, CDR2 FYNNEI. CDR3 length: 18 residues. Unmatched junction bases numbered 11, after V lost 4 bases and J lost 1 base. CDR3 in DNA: TGTGCCAGCAGTGGCGGGAGGGCATTTAAAGGTTCCTACAATGAGCAGTTCTTC. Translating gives CASSGGRAFKGSYNEQFF.

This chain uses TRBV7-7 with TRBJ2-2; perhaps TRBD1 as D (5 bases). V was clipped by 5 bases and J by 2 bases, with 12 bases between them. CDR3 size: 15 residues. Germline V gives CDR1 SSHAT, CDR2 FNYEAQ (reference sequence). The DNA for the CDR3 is TGTGCCAGCAGCGCGCAGGGTTCTAACACCGGGGAGCTGTTTTTT. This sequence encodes CASSAQGSNTGELFF. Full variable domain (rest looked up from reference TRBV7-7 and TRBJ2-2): GAGVSQSPRYKVTKRGQDVTLRCDPISSHATLYWYQQALGQGPEFLTYFNYEAQPDKSGLPSDRFSAERPEGSISTLTIQRTEQRDSAMYRCASSAQGSNTGELFFGEGSRLTVL.

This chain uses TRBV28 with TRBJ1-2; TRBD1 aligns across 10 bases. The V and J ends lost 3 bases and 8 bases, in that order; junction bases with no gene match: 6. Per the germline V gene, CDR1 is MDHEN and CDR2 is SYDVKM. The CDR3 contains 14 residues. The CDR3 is CASSFGTGVGGYTF. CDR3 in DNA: TGTGCCAGCAGTTTCGGGACAGGGGTAGGAGGCTACACCTTC.

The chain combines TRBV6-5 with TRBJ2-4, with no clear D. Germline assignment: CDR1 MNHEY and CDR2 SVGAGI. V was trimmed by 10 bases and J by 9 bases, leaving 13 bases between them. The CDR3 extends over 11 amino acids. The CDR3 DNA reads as TGTGCCACGACCAAGAGAGGCATTCAGTACTTC. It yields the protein CATTKRGIQYF.

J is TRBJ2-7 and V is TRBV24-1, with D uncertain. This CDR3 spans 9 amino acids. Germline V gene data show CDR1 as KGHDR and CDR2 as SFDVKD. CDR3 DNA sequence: TGTGCGCAGCGTGGCGCGCAGTACTTC. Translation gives CAQRGAQYF.

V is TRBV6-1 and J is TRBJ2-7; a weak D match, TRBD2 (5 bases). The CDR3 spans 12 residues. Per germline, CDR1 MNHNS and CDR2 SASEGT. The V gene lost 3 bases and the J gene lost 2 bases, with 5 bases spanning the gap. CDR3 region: CASSEGAYEQYF. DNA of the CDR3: TGTGCCAGCAGTGAGGGAGCCTACGAGCAGTACTTC.

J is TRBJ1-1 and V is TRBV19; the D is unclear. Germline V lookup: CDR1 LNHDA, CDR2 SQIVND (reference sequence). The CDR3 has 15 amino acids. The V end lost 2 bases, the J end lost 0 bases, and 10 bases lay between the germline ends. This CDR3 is CASSIMPDMNTEAFF. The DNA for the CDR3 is TGTGCCAGTAGTATAATGCCAGACATGAACACTGAAGCTTTCTTT.

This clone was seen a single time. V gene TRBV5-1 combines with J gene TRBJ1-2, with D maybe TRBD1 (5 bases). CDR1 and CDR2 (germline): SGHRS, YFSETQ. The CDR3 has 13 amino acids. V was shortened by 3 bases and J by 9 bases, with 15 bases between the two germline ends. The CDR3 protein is CASSSSGAMSYTF. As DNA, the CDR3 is TGCGCCAGCAGCTCCAGCGGGGCTATGAGCTACACCTTC.

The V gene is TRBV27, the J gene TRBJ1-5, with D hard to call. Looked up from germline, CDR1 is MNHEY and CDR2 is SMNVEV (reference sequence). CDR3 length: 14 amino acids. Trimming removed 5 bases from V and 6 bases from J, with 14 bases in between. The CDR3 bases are TGTGCCAGCAGTCGAAACACAGAAAGTCAGCCCCAGCATTTT. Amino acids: CASSRNTESQPQHF.

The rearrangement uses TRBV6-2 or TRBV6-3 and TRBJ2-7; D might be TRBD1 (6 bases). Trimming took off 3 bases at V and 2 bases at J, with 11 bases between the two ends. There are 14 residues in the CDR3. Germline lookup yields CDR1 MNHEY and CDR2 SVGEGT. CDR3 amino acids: CASSYRTGPYEQYF. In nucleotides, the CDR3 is TGTGCCAGCAGTTATCGAACAGGGCCCTACGAGCAGTACTTC.

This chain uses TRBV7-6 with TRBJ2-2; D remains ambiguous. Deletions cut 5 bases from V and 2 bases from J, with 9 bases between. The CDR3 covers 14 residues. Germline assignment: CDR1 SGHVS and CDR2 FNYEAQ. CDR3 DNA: TGTGCCAGCAGCCCAGTCCACAACACCGGGGAGCTGTTTTTT. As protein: CASSPVHNTGELFF.

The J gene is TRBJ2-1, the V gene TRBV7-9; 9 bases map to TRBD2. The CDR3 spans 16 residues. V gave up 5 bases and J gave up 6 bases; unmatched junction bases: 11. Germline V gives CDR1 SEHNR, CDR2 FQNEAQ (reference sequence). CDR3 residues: CASSRAGGPVFNEQFF. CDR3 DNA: TGTGCCAGCAGCCGAGCGGGAGGACCCGTATTCAATGAGCAGTTCTTC.

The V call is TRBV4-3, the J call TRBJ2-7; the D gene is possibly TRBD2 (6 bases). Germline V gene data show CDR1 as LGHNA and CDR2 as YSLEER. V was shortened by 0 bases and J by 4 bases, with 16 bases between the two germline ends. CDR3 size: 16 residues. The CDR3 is CASSQERATRGYEQYF. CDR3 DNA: TGCGCCAGCAGCCAAGAGAGAGCTACCCGGGGGTACGAGCAGTACTTC.